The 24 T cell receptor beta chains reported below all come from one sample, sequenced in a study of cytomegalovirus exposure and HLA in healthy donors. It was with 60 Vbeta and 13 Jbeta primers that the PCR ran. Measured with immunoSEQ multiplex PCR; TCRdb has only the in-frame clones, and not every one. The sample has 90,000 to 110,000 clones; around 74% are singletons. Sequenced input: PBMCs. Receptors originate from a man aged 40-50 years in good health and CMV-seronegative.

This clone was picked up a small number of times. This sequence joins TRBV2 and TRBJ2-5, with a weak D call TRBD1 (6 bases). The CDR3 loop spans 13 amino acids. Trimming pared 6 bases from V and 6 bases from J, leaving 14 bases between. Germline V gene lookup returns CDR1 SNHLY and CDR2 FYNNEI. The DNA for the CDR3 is TGTGCCAGCAGACAGGGCGGCGTGAAGACCCAGTACTTC. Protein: CASRQGGVKTQYF.

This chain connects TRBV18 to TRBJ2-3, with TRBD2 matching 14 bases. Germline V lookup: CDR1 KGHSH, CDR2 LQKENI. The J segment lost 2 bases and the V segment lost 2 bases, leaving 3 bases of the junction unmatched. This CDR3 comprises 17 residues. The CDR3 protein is CASSPGTSGSSTDTQYF. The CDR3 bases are TGTGCCAGCTCACCAGGGACTAGCGGGAGCTCCACAGATACGCAGTATTTT.

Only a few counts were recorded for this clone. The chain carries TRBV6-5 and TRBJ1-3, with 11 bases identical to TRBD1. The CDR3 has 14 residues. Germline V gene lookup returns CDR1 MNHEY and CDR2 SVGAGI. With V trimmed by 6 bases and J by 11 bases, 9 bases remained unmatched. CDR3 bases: TGTGCCAGCAGCTACGGACAGGGGGCCAAATCCATATATTTT. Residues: CASSYGQGAKSIYF.

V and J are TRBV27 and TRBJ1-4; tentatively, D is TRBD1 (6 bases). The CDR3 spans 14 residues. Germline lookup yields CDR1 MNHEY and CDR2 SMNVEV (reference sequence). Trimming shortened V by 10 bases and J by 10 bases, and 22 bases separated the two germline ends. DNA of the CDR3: TGTGCCACAACAACAGGGTATCTGCAGGGAAAACTGTTTTTT. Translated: CATTTGYLQGKLFF.

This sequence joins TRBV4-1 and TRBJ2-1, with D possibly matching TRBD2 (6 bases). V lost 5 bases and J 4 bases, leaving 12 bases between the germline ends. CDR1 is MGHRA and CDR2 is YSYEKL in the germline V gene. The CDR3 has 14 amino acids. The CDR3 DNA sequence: TGCGCCAGCAGCATCGGGGGACGTTACAATGAGCAGTTCTTC. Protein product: CASSIGGRYNEQFF.

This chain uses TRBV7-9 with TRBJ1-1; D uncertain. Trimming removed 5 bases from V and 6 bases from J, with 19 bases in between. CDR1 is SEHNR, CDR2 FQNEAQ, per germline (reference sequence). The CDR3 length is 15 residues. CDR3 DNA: TGTGCCAGCAGCCTACCCCAAGGGAGTCGCTCTGAAGCTTTCTTT. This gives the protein CASSLPQGSRSEAFF. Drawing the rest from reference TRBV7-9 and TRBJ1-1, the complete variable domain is DTGVSQNPRHKITKRGQNVTFRCDPISEHNRLYWYRQTLGQGPEFLTYFQNEAQLEKSRLLSDRFSAERPKGSFSTLEIQRTEQGDSAMYLCASSLPQGSRSEAFFGQGTRLTVV.

The CDR3 protein is CASSLRLAGESDTQYF. Written as DNA, the CDR3 is TGTGCCAGCAGCCTAAGACTAGCGGGAGAGTCAGATACGCAGTATTTT. The gene calls are TRBV21-1 and TRBJ2-3; TRBD2 is the table's D call and was not checked against the DNA. TRBV21-1 is a listed pseudogene. The CDR3 sequence is 16 residues long.

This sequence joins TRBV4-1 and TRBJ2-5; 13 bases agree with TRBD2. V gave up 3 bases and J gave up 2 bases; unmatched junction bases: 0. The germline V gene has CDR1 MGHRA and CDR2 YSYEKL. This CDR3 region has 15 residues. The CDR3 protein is CASSQTSGGQETQYF. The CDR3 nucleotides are TGCGCCAGCAGCCAGACTAGCGGGGGGCAAGAGACCCAGTACTTC.

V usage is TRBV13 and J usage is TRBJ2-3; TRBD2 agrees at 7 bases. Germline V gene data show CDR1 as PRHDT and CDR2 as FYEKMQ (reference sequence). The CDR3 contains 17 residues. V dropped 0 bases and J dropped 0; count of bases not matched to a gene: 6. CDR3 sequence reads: CASSLGRGTSSTDTQYF. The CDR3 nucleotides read TGTGCCAGCAGCTTAGGGCGGGGGACCTCTAGCACAGATACGCAGTATTTT.

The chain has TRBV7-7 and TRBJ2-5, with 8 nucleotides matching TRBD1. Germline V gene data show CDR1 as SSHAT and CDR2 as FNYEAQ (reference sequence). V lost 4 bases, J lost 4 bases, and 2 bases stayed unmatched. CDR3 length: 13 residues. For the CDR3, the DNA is TGTGCCAGCAGCTCCACAGGGGGAGAGACCCAGTACTTC. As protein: CASSSTGGETQYF. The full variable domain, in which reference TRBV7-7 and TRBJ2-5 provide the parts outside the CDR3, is GAGVSQSPRYKVTKRGQDVTLRCDPISSHATLYWYQQALGQGPEFLTYFNYEAQPDKSGLPSDRFSAERPEGSISTLTIQRTEQRDSAMYRCASSSTGGETQYFGPGTRLLVL.

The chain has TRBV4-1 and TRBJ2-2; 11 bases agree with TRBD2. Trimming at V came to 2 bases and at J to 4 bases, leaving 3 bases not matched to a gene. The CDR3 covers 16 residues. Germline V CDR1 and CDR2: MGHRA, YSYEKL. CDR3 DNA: TGCGCCAGCAGCCAAATGCTAGCGGGGGGCACCGGGGAGCTGTTTTTT. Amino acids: CASSQMLAGGTGELFF.

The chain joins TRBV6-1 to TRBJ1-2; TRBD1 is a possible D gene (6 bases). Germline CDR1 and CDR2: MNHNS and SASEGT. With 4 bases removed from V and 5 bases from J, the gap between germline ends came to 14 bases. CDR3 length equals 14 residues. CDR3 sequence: CASSAGDTFYGYTF. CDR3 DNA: TGTGCCAGCAGTGCCGGGGACACGTTTTATGGCTACACCTTC.

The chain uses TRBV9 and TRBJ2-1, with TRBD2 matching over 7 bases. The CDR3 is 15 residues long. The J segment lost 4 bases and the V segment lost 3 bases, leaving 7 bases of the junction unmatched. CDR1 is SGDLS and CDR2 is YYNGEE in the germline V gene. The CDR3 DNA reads TGTGCCAGCAGCGCCAGCCCTAGCGGATACAATGAGCAGTTCTTC. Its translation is CASSASPSGYNEQFF.

The CDR3 DNA is TGTGCCAGCAGCACCCTAATGGGGGCTAGCGGGAGTGCAGAGACCCAGTACTTC. Protein sequence: CASSTLMGASGSAETQYF. This chain connects TRBV7-9 to TRBJ2-5; 10 bases match TRBD2. Germline CDR1 SEHNR, CDR2 FQNEAQ (reference sequence). The CDR3 runs 18 residues. V trimming: 5 bases; J trimming: 4 bases; junction bases outside the gene matches: 16.

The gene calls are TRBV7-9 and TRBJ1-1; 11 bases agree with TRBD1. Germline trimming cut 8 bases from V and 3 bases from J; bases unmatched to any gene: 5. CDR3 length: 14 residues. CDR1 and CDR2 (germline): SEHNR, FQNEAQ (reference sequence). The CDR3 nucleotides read TGTGCCAGCCCACCGGGACAGGGGGACACTGAAGCTTTCTTT. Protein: CASPPGQGDTEAFF.

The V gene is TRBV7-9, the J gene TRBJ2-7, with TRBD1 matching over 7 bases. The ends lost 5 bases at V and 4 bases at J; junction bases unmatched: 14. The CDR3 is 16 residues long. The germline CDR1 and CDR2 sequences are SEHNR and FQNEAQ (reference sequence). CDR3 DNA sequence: TGTGCCAGCAGCACCCCCTTAGGGCAGGGGGATTACGAGCAGTACTTC. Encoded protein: CASSTPLGQGDYEQYF.

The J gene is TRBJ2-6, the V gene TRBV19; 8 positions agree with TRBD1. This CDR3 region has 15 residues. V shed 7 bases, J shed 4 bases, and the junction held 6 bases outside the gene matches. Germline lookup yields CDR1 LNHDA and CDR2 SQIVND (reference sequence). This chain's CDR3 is CASNPTGAGANVLTF. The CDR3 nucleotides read TGTGCCAGTAACCCGACAGGGGCCGGGGCCAACGTCCTGACTTTC.

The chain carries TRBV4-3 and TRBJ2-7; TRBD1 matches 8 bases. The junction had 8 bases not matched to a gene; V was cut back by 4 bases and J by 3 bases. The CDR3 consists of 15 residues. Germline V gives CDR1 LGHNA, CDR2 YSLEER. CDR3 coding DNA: TGCGCCAGCAGCCTCGGGACAGGCGATGTCTACGAGCAGTACTTC. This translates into CASSLGTGDVYEQYF.

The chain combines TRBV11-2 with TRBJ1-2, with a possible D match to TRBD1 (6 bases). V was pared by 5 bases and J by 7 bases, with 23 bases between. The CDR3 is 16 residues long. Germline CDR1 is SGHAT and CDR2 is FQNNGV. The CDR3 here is CASSRTFDRSVAGYTF. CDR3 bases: TGTGCCAGCAGCCGAACATTCGACAGGTCGGTCGCTGGCTACACCTTC.

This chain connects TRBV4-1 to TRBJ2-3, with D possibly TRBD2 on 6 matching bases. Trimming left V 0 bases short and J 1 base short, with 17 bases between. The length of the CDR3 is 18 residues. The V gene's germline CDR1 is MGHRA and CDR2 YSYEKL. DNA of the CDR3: TGCGCCAGCAGCCAAGAACCCCTCCCGGCTAGCGGCACAGATACGCAGTATTTT. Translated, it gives CASSQEPLPASGTDTQYF.

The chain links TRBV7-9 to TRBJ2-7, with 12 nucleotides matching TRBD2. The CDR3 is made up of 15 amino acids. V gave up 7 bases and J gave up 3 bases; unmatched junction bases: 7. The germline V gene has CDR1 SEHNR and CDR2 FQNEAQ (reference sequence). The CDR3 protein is CASNPPTSGSYEQYF. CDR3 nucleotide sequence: TGTGCCAGCAACCCCCCGACTAGCGGGAGCTACGAGCAGTACTTC.

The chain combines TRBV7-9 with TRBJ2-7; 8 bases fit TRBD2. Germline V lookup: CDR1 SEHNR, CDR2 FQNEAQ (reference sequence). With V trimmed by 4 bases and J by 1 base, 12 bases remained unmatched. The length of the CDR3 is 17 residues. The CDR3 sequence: CASSSGLAGQPSYEQYF. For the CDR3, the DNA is TGTGCCAGCAGCTCCGGTTTAGCGGGACAACCTTCCTACGAGCAGTACTTC.

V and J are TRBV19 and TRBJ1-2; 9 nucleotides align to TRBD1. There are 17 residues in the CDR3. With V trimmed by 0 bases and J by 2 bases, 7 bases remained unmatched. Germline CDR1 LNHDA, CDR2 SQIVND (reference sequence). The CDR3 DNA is TGTGCCAGTAGTATAGACTGGGGACAGGGCCTAAACTATGGCTACACCTTC. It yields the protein CASSIDWGQGLNYGYTF.

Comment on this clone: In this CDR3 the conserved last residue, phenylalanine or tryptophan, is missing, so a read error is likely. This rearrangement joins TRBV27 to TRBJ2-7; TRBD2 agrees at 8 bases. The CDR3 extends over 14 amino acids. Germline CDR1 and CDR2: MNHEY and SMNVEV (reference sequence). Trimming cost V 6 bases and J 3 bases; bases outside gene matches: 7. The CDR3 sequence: CASSSRGGLYEQYL. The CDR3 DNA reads TGTGCCAGCAGCAGTCGGGGGGGACTCTACGAGCAGTACCTC.